These 31 T cell receptor beta chains came from one sample sequenced in a study of beta chain features in type 1 diabetes. Points from the study as a whole: Type 1 diabetes patients showed a moderate but significant shortening of TCRB CDR3s in all four CD4+ subsets.

Investigators reverse transcribed all isolated RNA, so they sequenced expressed TCRB transcripts. Here immunoSEQ multiplex PCR was the method, and the copy in TCRdb shows in-frame clones only, minus some. The sample yields about 25,000 clones, 49% seen once. For these TCRs, the target antigens are not known. Sample: stem cell memory CD4+ T cells from blood. Receptor source: a young man with type 1 diabetes.

This chain uses TRBV18 with TRBJ1-5; 7 bases fit TRBD1. V lost 6 bases, J lost 1 base, and 3 bases stayed unmatched. The CDR3 loop spans 14 amino acids. Looked up from germline, CDR1 is KGHSH and CDR2 is LQKENI. The chain's CDR3 is CASSEGASNQPQHF. The CDR3 coding sequence is TGTGCCAGCTCTGAGGGGGCCAGCAATCAGCCCCAGCATTTT.

This clone has only a few counts. The rearrangement links TRBV27 to TRBJ1-3; D perhaps matches TRBD1 (5 bases). Germline V CDR1 and CDR2: MNHEY, SMNVEV (reference sequence). Trimming took off 5 bases at V and 4 bases at J, with 15 bases between the two ends. The CDR3 consists of 15 residues. This CDR3 reads CASSPQTASGNTIYF. Written as DNA, the CDR3 is TGTGCCAGCAGTCCCCAGACAGCTTCGGGAAACACCATATATTTT.

The genes are TRBV9 and TRBJ2-5; 10 bases agree with TRBD2. With V trimmed by 0 bases and J by 4 bases, 6 bases remained unmatched. The germline gives CDR1 SGDLS, CDR2 YYNGEE. The CDR3 length is 16 residues. The CDR3 coding sequence is TGTGCCAGCAGCGTAGGAGCGGGGGGGCCGGGAGAGACCCAGTACTTC. It encodes CASSVGAGGPGETQYF.

This clone was detected only a few times. The chain links TRBV27 to TRBJ2-7, with 9 bases that match TRBD1. CDR3 length equals 15 residues. Looked up from germline, CDR1 is MNHEY and CDR2 is SMNVEV (reference sequence). Unmatched junction bases numbered 13, after V lost 6 bases and J lost 7 bases. The CDR3 region is CASRSLGTGFREQYF. The CDR3 DNA reads as TGTGCCAGCAGGAGTCTCGGGACAGGGTTTCGAGAGCAGTACTTC.

This chain connects TRBV6-5 to TRBJ2-4; D is perhaps TRBD2 (7 bases). The CDR3 covers 15 residues. V lost 6 bases, J lost 3 bases, and 15 bases lay in between. Germline V gives CDR1 MNHEY, CDR2 SVGAGI. The CDR3 protein is CASRGGGAGKNIQYF. As DNA, the CDR3 is TGTGCCAGCAGGGGAGGGGGAGCAGGCAAAAACATTCAGTACTTC.

This rearrangement joins TRBV25-1 to TRBJ2-7; 8 nucleotides agree with TRBD1. V lost 8 bases and J lost 9; bases outside the gene matches: 12. CDR1 and CDR2 (germline): MGHDK, SYGVNS. The CDR3 spans 13 residues. The CDR3 here is CASDFGQGGRQYF. As DNA, the CDR3 is TGTGCCAGCGACTTCGGACAGGGCGGTCGGCAGTACTTC.

The CDR3 is CASSQGASGWRQSSYEQYF. The CDR3 DNA reads TGCGCCAGCAGCCAAGGGGCTAGCGGGTGGAGACAGAGCTCCTACGAGCAGTACTTC. The chain carries TRBV4-1 and TRBJ2-7; 8 bases fit TRBD2. Germline V gene data show CDR1 as MGHRA and CDR2 as YSYEKL. The CDR3 has 19 amino acids. With 1 base clipped from V and 0 bases from J, the junction kept 14 bases outside the gene matches.

This chain connects TRBV19 to TRBJ2-2; 8 nucleotides agree with TRBD1. CDR3 size: 16 residues. The V gene end was trimmed by 6 bases and the J gene end by 2 bases; junction bases not matched to a gene: 8. Germline CDR1 reads LNHDA; CDR2 reads SQIVND (reference sequence). CDR3 amino acids: CASRGLTGANTGELFF. The CDR3 DNA follows: TGTGCCAGTAGGGGACTGACAGGGGCCAACACCGGGGAGCTGTTTTTT.

The rearrangement joins TRBV7-9 to TRBJ2-5, with 9 bases lining up with TRBD1. This CDR3 is built from 16 residues. Trimming removed 2 bases from V and 2 bases from J; junction bases left unmatched: 6. The germline gives CDR1 SEHNR, CDR2 FQNEAQ (reference sequence). The CDR3 sequence is CASSLTTGGVQETQYF. Written as DNA, the CDR3 is TGTGCCAGCAGCTTAACGACAGGGGGAGTGCAAGAGACCCAGTACTTC. The full variable domain, with the rest looked up from reference TRBV7-9 and TRBJ2-5, is DTGVSQNPRHKITKRGQNVTFRCDPISEHNRLYWYRQTLGQGPEFLTYFQNEAQLEKSRLLSDRFSAERPKGSFSTLEIQRTEQGDSAMYLCASSLTTGGVQETQYFGPGTRLLVL.

The CDR3 coding sequence is TGCGCCAGCAGCCCGCGACAGGGTGCGAACGGGGAGCTGTTTTTT. It is translated as CASSPRQGANGELFF. V gene TRBV4-1 combines with J gene TRBJ2-2, with TRBD1 matching 7 bases. The CDR3 has 15 residues. V dropped 4 bases and J dropped 7; count of bases not matched to a gene: 9. Germline V gene data show CDR1 as MGHRA and CDR2 as YSYEKL.

The chain links TRBV4-2 to TRBJ2-7; tentatively, D is TRBD2 (5 bases). Germline assignment: CDR1 LGHNA and CDR2 YNFKEQ. V was shortened by 3 bases and J by 6 bases, with 9 bases between the two germline ends. CDR3 length: 12 residues. This CDR3 is CASSQSGSEQYF. The DNA for the CDR3 is TGTGCCAGCAGCCAGTCTGGGAGCGAGCAGTACTTC.

V is TRBV29-1 and J is TRBJ1-2; the match to TRBD1 covers 8 bases. In germline, CDR1 is SQVTM, CDR2 ANQGSEA. The junction had 5 bases not matched to a gene; V was cut back by 5 bases and J by 6 bases. The CDR3 totals 12 residues. Here the CDR3 DNA reads TGCAGCGTTACGACAGGGGAGGATGGCTACACCTTC. This translates into CSVTTGEDGYTF.

This chain uses TRBV6-1 with TRBJ1-3; D may be TRBD1 (6 bases). Trimming left V 6 bases short and J 4 bases short, with 13 bases between. CDR3 length: 14 amino acids. Germline V CDR1 and CDR2: MNHNS, SASEGT. CDR3 residues: CASRATGPGNTIYF. CDR3 DNA: TGTGCCAGCAGAGCCACAGGGCCAGGAAACACCATATATTTT.

The chain is built from TRBV28 and TRBJ2-7, with D possibly matching TRBD2 (6 bases). CDR3 size: 14 residues. The V and J ends lost 6 bases and 12 bases respectively, with 24 bases between them. The germline CDR1 and CDR2 sequences are MDHEN and SYDVKM. In DNA, the CDR3 is TGTGCCAGCAGCTTAAAGACTAGAGGGGCGGGTTGGTACTTC. This translates into CASSLKTRGAGWYF.

The chain employs TRBV7-9 and TRBJ2-7; 14 bases fit TRBD2. The CDR3 spans 13 residues. CDR1 and CDR2 (germline): SEHNR, FQNEAQ (reference sequence). The J segment lost 9 bases and the V segment lost 5 bases, leaving 3 bases of the junction unmatched. CDR3 sequence: CASSGTSGSVQYF. In DNA, the CDR3 is TGTGCCAGCAGCGGGACTAGCGGGAGTGTGCAGTACTTC. Together with reference TRBV7-9 and TRBJ2-7, the CDR3 gives the full variable domain: DTGVSQNPRHKITKRGQNVTFRCDPISEHNRLYWYRQTLGQGPEFLTYFQNEAQLEKSRLLSDRFSAERPKGSFSTLEIQRTEQGDSAMYLCASSGTSGSVQYFGPGTRLTVT.

This clone was counted once. The J gene is TRBJ2-7, the V gene TRBV29-1; TRBD2 agrees at 12 bases. The CDR3 loop spans 15 amino acids. V lost 6 bases and J lost 7; bases outside the gene matches: 13. Germline V gene lookup returns CDR1 SQVTM and CDR2 ANQGSEA. CDR3 nucleotide sequence: TGCAGCGTCTCCACTCTAGCGGGAGGGCCTGGAGAGCAGTACTTC. It yields the protein CSVSTLAGGPGEQYF.

This clone came up once. The chain couples TRBV18 to TRBJ1-1; no reliable D call. V gave up 2 bases and J gave up 1 base, with 11 bases separating them. The CDR3 sequence is 15 residues long. The germline gives CDR1 KGHSH, CDR2 LQKENI. CDR3 protein: CASSPSQQTNTEAFF. CDR3 nucleotide sequence: TGTGCCAGCTCACCATCTCAACAGACGAACACTGAAGCTTTCTTT.

The chain is built from TRBV13 and TRBJ2-7; 8 bases match TRBD2. Germline V gene sequence: CDR1 PRHDT, CDR2 FYEKMQ (reference sequence). The trim removed 1 base at V and 1 base at J, leaving 9 bases unmatched. The CDR3 length is 17 residues. For the CDR3, the DNA is TGTGCCAGCAGCTTAGAAGGGCTAGCGGGTCAATCCTACGAGCAGTACTTC. Translating gives CASSLEGLAGQSYEQYF.

This chain connects TRBV6-6 to TRBJ2-3; TRBD2 agrees at 9 bases. Unmatched junction bases numbered 4, after V lost 6 bases and J lost 0 bases. The CDR3 has 15 amino acids. CDR1 and CDR2 from the germline V gene are MNHNY and SVGAGI (reference sequence). Here the CDR3 reads CASSRLADSTDTQYF. The CDR3 DNA reads TGTGCCAGCAGCCGACTAGCGGATAGCACAGATACGCAGTATTTT.

In its sample, this clone was seen a few times. V usage is TRBV18 and J usage is TRBJ2-2, with D possibly being TRBD1 (5 bases). Germline CDR1 and CDR2: KGHSH and LQKENI. Deletions cut 1 base from V and 5 bases from J, with 11 bases between. This CDR3 comprises 15 residues. The CDR3 bases are TGTGCCAGCTCACCACTACAGGAACCGACCGGGGAGCTGTTTTTT. Translating gives CASSPLQEPTGELFF.

The rearrangement joins TRBV18 to TRBJ1-1, with TRBD1 as a possible D gene (5 bases). The germline V gene has CDR1 KGHSH and CDR2 LQKENI. The CDR3 consists of 14 residues. V was trimmed by 2 bases and J by 3 bases, leaving 10 bases between them. CDR3 sequence (DNA): TGTGCCAGCTCACCAACGGGGGGGGACACTGAAGCTTTCTTT. Protein sequence: CASSPTGGDTEAFF.

The chain carries TRBV18 and TRBJ2-7; TRBD2 matches 8 bases. V lost 5 bases, J lost 1 base, and 7 bases stayed unmatched. Germline loops: CDR1 KGHSH, CDR2 LQKENI. This CDR3 has 15 residues. CDR3 residues: CASSTGRGGSYEQYF. In DNA form, the CDR3 reads TGTGCCAGCTCAACAGGCCGGGGGGGATCCTACGAGCAGTACTTC.

This clone was counted a few times. This sequence joins TRBV19 and TRBJ2-5; 7 positions match TRBD1. The CDR3 totals 14 residues. From germline, CDR1 is LNHDA and CDR2 SQIVND (reference sequence). V was clipped by 0 bases and J by 5 bases; unmatched bases: 3. The DNA of the CDR3 is TGTGCCAGTAGTATAGATGGGACAGAGGAGACCCAGTACTTC. Amino acids: CASSIDGTEETQYF.

V gene TRBV21-1 combines with J gene TRBJ2-7; the table names TRBD1, a call not compared with the DNA. TRBV21-1 is flagged as a pseudogene. The CDR3 runs 14 residues. CDR3 nucleotide sequence: TGTGCCAGCAGCAAAGGGACAGGGATCCACGAGCAGTACTTC. Residues: CASSKGTGIHEQYF.

The chain recombines TRBV11-2 with TRBJ2-1; 10 positions agree with TRBD2. The CDR3 has 15 residues. Germline CDR1 reads SGHAT; CDR2 reads FQNNGV. With 1 base clipped from V and 7 bases from J, the junction kept 4 bases outside the gene matches. CDR3 in DNA: TGTGCCAGCAGCTTAGCTAGCGGGAGAACTAATGAGCAGTTCTTC. Encoded protein: CASSLASGRTNEQFF.

The chain links TRBV29-1 to TRBJ1-1; D not resolved. CDR1 and CDR2 (germline): SQVTM, ANQGSEA. The V gene lost 1 base and the J gene lost 4 bases, with 10 bases spanning the gap. This CDR3 has 13 amino acids. CDR3 region: CSVEGTAGTEAFF. CDR3 in DNA: TGCAGCGTTGAAGGAACAGCCGGCACTGAAGCTTTCTTT.

The V call is TRBV2, the J call TRBJ2-1; 8 positions match TRBD1. CDR1 is SNHLY and CDR2 is FYNNEI in the germline V gene. The junction had 12 bases not matched to a gene; V was cut back by 6 bases and J by 8 bases. The CDR3 contains 15 residues. Here the CDR3 DNA reads TGTGCCAGCAGCCGGGACTCAGGGGGCGAACATGAGCAGTTCTTC. Its protein product is CASSRDSGGEHEQFF.

The chain joins TRBV7-9 to TRBJ2-3; possibly TRBD2 for D (6 bases). V was pared by 4 bases and J by 2 bases, with 16 bases between. Per germline, CDR1 SEHNR and CDR2 FQNEAQ (reference sequence). The CDR3 runs to 16 residues. The CDR3 reads CASSSLRGASTDTQYF. The CDR3 DNA is TGTGCCAGCAGCTCCCTTCGCGGGGCCTCCACAGATACGCAGTATTTT.

The genes are TRBV19 and TRBJ2-3; no definite D call. The CDR3 covers 11 residues. Trimming stripped 3 bases from V and 6 bases from J, with 4 bases between. The germline gives CDR1 LNHDA, CDR2 SQIVND (reference sequence). Written as DNA, the CDR3 is TGTGCCAGTAGTATCGAGGATACGCAGTATTTT. Translated: CASSIEDTQYF.

This clone was picked up a small number of times. This chain joins TRBV18 and TRBJ2-1, with D uncertain. Trimming pared 3 bases from V and 8 bases from J, leaving 5 bases between. This CDR3 is 11 amino acids long. Germline V lookup: CDR1 KGHSH, CDR2 LQKENI. This CDR3 reads CASSPEYEQFF. CDR3 coding DNA: TGTGCCAGCTCACCGGAGTATGAGCAGTTCTTC.

This clone turned up a few times. CDR3 nucleotide sequence: TGCGCCAGCAGCTTGGGGCTAGCGGGACCCACAGATACGCAGTATTTT. It translates to CASSLGLAGPTDTQYF. This chain joins TRBV5-1 and TRBJ2-3, with TRBD2 identical over 9 bases. The CDR3 runs 16 residues. J gave up 2 bases and V 0 bases, and 4 bases lay outside the gene matches. CDR1 SGHRS and CDR2 YFSETQ come from the germline V gene.